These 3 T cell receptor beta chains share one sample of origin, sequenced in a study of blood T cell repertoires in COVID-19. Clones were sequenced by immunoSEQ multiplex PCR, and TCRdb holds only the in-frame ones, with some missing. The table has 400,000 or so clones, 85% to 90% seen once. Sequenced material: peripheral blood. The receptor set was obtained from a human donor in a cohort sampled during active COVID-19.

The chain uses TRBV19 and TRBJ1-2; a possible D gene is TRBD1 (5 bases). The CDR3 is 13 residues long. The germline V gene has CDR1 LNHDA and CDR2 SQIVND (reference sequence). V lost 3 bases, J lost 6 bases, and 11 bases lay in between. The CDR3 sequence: CASSIFREDGYTF. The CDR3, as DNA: TGTGCCAGTAGTATCTTCAGGGAGGATGGCTACACCTTC.

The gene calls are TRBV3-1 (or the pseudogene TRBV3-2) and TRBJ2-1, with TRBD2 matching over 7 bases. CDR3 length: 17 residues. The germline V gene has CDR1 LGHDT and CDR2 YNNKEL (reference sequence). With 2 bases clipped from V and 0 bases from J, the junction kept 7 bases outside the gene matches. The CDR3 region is CASSQSQAGVSYNEQFF. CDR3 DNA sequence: TGTGCCAGCAGCCAAAGTCAGGCGGGAGTCTCCTACAATGAGCAGTTCTTC.

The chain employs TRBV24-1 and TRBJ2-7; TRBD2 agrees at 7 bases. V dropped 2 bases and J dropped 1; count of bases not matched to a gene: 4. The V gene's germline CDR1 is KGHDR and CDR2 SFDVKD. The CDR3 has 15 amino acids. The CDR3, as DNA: TGTGCCACCAGTGATTCCAGCGGGATATCCTACGAGCAGTACTTC. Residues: CATSDSSGISYEQYF.